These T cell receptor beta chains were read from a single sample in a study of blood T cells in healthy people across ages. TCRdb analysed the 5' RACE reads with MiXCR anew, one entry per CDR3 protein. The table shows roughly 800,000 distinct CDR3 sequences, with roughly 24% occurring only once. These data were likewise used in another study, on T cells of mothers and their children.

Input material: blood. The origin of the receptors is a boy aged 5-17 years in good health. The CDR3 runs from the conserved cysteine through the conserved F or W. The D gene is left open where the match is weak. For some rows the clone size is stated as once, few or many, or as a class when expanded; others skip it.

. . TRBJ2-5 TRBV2 TGTGCCAGCAGTGGGGTGGGAGTCACACAAGAGACCCAGTACTTC CASSGVGVTQETQYF
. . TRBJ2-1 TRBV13 TGTGCCAGCAGCTCCCCTACTGGCGGAACCTACAATGAGCAGTTCTTC CASSSPTGGTYNEQFF
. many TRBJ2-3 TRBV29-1 TGCAGCGTTGCAAACGGAGTGAGGGATACGCAGTATTTT CSVANGVRDTQYF
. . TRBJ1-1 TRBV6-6 TGTGCCAGCACGAGGAAGGACACTGAAGCTTTCTTT CASTRKDTEAFF
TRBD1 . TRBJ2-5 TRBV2 TGTGCCAGCGGACGGCTAGGACAGGTTCAAGAGACCCAGTACTTC CASGRLGQVQETQYF
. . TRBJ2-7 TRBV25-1 TGTGCCAGCAGTGCCCCGGGACGGGGGCGGTACGAGCAGTACTTC CASSAPGRGRYEQYF
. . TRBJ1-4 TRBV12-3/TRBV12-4 TGTGCCAGCAGTCCCTCGAGGCATCCTGGCGAAAAACTGTTTTTT CASSPSRHPGEKLFF
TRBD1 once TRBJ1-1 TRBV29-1 TGCAGCGTGGGACAGGGCCACATGAACACTGAAGCTTTCTTT CSVGQGHMNTEAFF
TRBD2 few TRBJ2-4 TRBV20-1 TGCAGTGCTAGTAAGGCGGGAGGAAGTCTAGCCAAAAACATTCAGTACTTC CSASKAGGSLAKNIQYF
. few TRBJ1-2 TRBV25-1 TGTGCCAGCAGTGAACTGGGACATAACTATGGCTACACCTTC CASSELGHNYGYTF
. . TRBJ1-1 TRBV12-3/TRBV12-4 TGTGCCAGCAGTTTTAGGGTACAAGGGGTGAGCGCTGAAGCTTTCTTT CASSFRVQGVSAEAFF
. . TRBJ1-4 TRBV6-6 TGTGCCAGCGGGGGTCAGCCTACTAATGAAAAACTGTTTTTT CASGGQPTNEKLFF
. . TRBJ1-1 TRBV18 TGTGCCAGCTCACCCAACAGGGATGACACTGAAGCTTTCTTT CASSPNRDDTEAFF
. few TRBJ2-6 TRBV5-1 TGCGCCAGCAGCTCAGTTAGGGCCAACGTCCTGACTTTC CASSSVRANVLTF
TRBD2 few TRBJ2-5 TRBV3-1 TGTGCCAGCAGCCAAGAAGTCCGGGGGGGCACAGAGACCCAGTACTTC CASSQEVRGGTETQYF
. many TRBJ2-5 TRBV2 TGTGCCAGCAGTGAATCCGCGGGGGCCGGCTCGGGGGCCCAGTACTTC CASSESAGAGSGAQYF
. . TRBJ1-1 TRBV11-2 TGTGCCAGCAGAGGACAGTCTCGGGCTGAAGCTTTCTTT CASRGQSRAEAFF
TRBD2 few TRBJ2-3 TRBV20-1 TGCAGTGCTGAAGTTAGCGGGGCCCCAGATACGCAGTATTTT CSAEVSGAPDTQYF
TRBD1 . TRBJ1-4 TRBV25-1 TGTGCCAGCCGGACAGGGACGGGCGAAAAACTGTTTTTT CASRTGTGEKLFF
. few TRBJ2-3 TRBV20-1 TGCAGTGCTAGAAGGCCAGATACGCAGTATTTT CSARRPDTQYF
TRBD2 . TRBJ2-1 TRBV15 TGTGCCACCAGCAGCGGCGGGGGAGGTTACAATGAGCAGTTCTTC CATSSGGGGYNEQFF
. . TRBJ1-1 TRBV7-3 TGTGCCAGCGGCCCATCGGCGGGTGCTGAAGCTTTCTTT CASGPSAGAEAFF
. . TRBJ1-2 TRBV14 TGTGCCAGCAGCGAAGTCTTTACAGGGCTCGACTATGGCTACACCTTC CASSEVFTGLDYGYTF
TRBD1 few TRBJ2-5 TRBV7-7 TGTGCTAGCAGCCGCCGCCGGGACAGGGGGGAGACCCAGTACTTC CASSRRRDRGETQYF
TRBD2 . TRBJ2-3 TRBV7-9 TGTGCCAGCAGCTTAGAAGCGGGGCGGCTCACAGATACGCAGTATTTT CASSLEAGRLTDTQYF
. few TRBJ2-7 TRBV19 TGTGCCAGTAGTATTACAGTATTTCAGGAGCAGTACTTC CASSITVFQEQYF
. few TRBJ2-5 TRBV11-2 TGTGGGTCCCGCGGAGAGACCCAGTACTTC CGSRGETQYF
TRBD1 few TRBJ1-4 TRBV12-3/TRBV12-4 TGTGCCAGCAGTTTACAGGGGACAGGAGGCGAAAAACTGTTTTTT CASSLQGTGGEKLFF
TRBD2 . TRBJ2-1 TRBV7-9 TGTGCCAGCAGCTTTGAGCTAGCGGATCGGTATGAGCAGTTCTTC CASSFELADRYEQFF
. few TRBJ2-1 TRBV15 TGTGCCACCAGCAGAGATATCGGGTCGAAGAATGAGCAGTTCTTC CATSRDIGSKNEQFF
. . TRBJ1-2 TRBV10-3 TGTGCCATCAGCCCAGACATGGAGAATGGCTACACCTTC CAISPDMENGYTF
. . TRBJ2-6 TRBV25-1 TGTGCCAGCAGTGAATATGTCCCAGGCTCTGGGGCCAACGTCCTGACTTTC CASSEYVPGSGANVLTF
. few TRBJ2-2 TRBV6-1 TGTGCCAGCAGAGGACAAAAACTTGTCGGGGAGCTGTTTTTT CASRGQKLVGELFF
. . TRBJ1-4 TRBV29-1 TGCAGCGTTGGGCAGGGAACTAATGAAAAACTGTTTTTT CSVGQGTNEKLFF
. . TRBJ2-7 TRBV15 TGTGCCACCAGCGGGACCCCAGACTTTAGCTCCTACGAGCAGTACTTC CATSGTPDFSSYEQYF
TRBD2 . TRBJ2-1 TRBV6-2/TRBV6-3 TGTGCCAGCAGTTACTCGGCCAGCGGGAGGAGGTTCTTC CASSYSASGRRFF
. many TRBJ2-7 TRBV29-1 TGCAGCGTCGCGCGGGGTTCGGGCGAGCAGTACTTC CSVARGSGEQYF
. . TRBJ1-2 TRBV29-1 TGCAGCGTCACATTGGACACATACTATGGCTACACCTTC CSVTLDTYYGYTF
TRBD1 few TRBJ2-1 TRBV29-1 TGCAGCGCCACCTCCTCACAGGGGGGTACTTACAATGAGCAGTTCTTC CSATSSQGGTYNEQFF
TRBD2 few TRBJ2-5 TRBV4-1 TGCGCCAGCAGCCAAGATCGAACTAGCGGGGGGGATACCCAGTACTTC CASSQDRTSGGDTQYF
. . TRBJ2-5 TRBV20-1 TGCAGTGCTGCCGGGACATACAGAGAGACCCAGTACTTC CSAAGTYRETQYF
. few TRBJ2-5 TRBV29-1 TGCAGCGTCCGTACCGGTTCGGACTTCCCCCAAGAGACCCAGTACTTC CSVRTGSDFPQETQYF
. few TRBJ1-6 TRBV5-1 TGCGCCAGCAGCTTACCCGGGGGCTATAATTCACCCCTCCACTTT CASSLPGGYNSPLHF
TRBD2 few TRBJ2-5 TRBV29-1 TGCAGCGTTATCTTGCTAGCGGCACAAGAGACCCAGTACTTC CSVILLAAQETQYF
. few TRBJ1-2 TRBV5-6 TGTGCCAGCAGCTTAGTCGGACGGAGCTATGGCTACACCTTC CASSLVGRSYGYTF
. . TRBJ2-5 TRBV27 TGTGCCAGCGGGGTGGGGGTAGAGACCCAGTACTTC CASGVGVETQYF
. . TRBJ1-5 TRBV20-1 TGCAGTGCTAGTCCACCTAGCAATCAGCCCCAGCATTTT CSASPPSNQPQHF
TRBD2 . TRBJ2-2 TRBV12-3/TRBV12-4 TGTGCCAGCAGTTCTCGACTAGCGGGGGGCACCGGGGAGCTGTTTTTT CASSSRLAGGTGELFF
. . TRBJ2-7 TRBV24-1 TGTGCCACCAGTGATCCGCAGGTCCACGAGCAGTACTTC CATSDPQVHEQYF
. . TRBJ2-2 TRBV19 TGTGCCAGTAGTATAGTGGCTCTCAACACCGGGGAGCTGTTTTTT CASSIVALNTGELFF
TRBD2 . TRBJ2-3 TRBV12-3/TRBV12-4 TGTGCCAGCAAGGAAGCGGGGGGGCCAGATACGCAGTATTTT CASKEAGGPDTQYF
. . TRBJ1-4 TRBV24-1 TGTGCCACCTCCCGGGGACCTAATGAAAAACTGTTTTTT CATSRGPNEKLFF